This T cell receptor (beta chain) was captured in a study of T cell clonotyping in hematopoietic cell transplantation listed by TCRdb under 2021. Broadly, across the study: A total of 150 or so blood samples were gathered in the study from roughly 37 consecutive transplant recipients along with their related donors. Patients were recruited between September 2015 and 2017 and followed until late 2020 or death.

What the research found in general, with its limitations: Inverse Simpson Index values from donors and from recipients before transplant predicted broader TCR repertoire diversity after transplant. The sample size was limited, and CD4 and CD8 repertoire contributions could not be separated because cells were not sorted. After transplant, TCR diversity in recipients dropped, and pathologically expanded clonotypes increased progressively from day 30 to day 180. Only a small fraction of recipient repertoires overlapped donor repertoires, with over 97% appearing de novo at the given depth.

The germline V gene (reference sequence) gives CDR1 as GTSNPN and CDR2 as SVGIG. The germline ends are 17 bases apart after V is trimmed by 5 bases and J by 3 bases. The CDR3 measures 15 amino acids from cysteine to phenylalanine. The entry retains the CDR3 DNA only, 45 bases that are in frame from base 1. Blood samples for TCR beta sequencing were provided by related transplant donors. Nuclei Lysis Solution was used to extract genomic DNA from fresh or cryopreserved unfractionated peripheral blood mononuclear cells. Concerning this clone: Its target antigen remains unknown. No base quality values were provided; no much bigger clone lies one nucleotide off.

The immunoSEQ assay, a bias-controlled multiplex PCR using V- and J-specific primers, was used to amplify TCR beta CDR3 regions from genomic DNA. In a second PCR step, the CDR3 amplicons were tagged with a proprietary barcode plus Illumina adapter sequences. An Illumina MiSeq instrument was used to sequence the CDR3 libraries. As for how the authors treated the data: Export and quality control were done with immunoSEQ Analyzer 3.0, while downstream analyses used R Bioconductor and Immunarch. Only productive rearrangements within the normalized downsampled data set were used in the calculation of repertoire metrics. In the normalized cohort, a clonotype counted as pathologically expanded if the clonotype was larger than 5 templates. The Inverse Simpson Index was used to measure repertoire diversity. CMV-specificity analyses were carried out on the non-normalized data set to capture all clonotypes. The source is immuneACCESS, and TCRdb retained only in-frame sequences with V and J called. Part of the clones is not carried over; for the studies checked, unresolved V genes explain less than half of this, and the remainder is unexplained. V and J calls and clone size follow that table, whereas D and trimming were derived from the DNA. Across this sample there are 20,000 or so clones, with around four fifths seen only once. The ten top clones hold under 15% of the sample.

Sequencing used peripheral blood mononuclear cells. This receptor was obtained from a man between 60 and 75 years old in good health. Some clones in this sample may be carry-over from other donors' samples. The sequence is built from TRBV30 and TRBJ2-1; the D gene is not confidently resolved. The DNA sequence is TGTGCCTGGGGAAAGACCCGGTCGCTCTACAATGAGCAGTTCTTC. Its translation reads: CAWGKTRSLYNEQFF.